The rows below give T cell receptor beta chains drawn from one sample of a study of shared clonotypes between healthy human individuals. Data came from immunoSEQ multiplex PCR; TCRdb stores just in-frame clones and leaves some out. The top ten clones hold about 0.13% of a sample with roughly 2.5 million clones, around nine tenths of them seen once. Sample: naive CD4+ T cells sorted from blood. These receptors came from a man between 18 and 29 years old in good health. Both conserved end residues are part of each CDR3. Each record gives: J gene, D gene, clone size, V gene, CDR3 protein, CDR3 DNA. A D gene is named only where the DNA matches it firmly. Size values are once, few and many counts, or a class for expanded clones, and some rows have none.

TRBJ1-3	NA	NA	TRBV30	CAWRAFSGNTIYF	TGTGCCTGGAGGGCGTTCTCTGGAAACACCATATATTTT
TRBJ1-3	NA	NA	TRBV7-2	CASRFGNTIYF	TGTGCCAGCAGATTTGGAAACACCATATATTTT
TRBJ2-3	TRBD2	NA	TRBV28	CASTSRGGGPDTQYF	TGTGCCAGCACCTCTCGAGGCGGGGGGCCAGATACGCAGTATTTT
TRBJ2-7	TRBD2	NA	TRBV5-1	CASSPSSGSSYEQYF	TGCGCCAGCAGTCCTTCTAGCGGCAGCTCCTACGAGCAGTACTTC
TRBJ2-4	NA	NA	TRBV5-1	CASSNGGANIQYF	TGCGCCAGCAGCAATGGGGGCGCGAACATTCAGTACTTC
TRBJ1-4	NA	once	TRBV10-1	CASSGGPTGEKLFF	TGCGCCAGCAGTGGAGGGCCTACGGGCGAAAAACTGTTTTTT
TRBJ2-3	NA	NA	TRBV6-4	CASSDTAGYTQYF	TGTGCCAGCAGTGACACGGCGGGGTATACGCAGTATTTT
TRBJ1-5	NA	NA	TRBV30	CAWSHPGRDGQPQHF	TGTGCCTGGAGTCACCCGGGGCGGGACGGGCAGCCCCAGCATTTT
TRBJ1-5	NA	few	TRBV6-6	CASSYGAEQPQHF	TGTGCCAGCAGTTACGGAGCAGAACAGCCCCAGCATTTT
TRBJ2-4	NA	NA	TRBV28	CASSFRENIQYF	TGTGCCAGCAGTTTCAGGGAAAACATTCAGTACTTC
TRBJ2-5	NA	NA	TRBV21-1	CASSTGVQETQYF	TGTGCCAGCAGCACAGGGGTCCAAGAGACCCAGTACTTC
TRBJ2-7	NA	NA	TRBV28	CASSLPGGLGYEQYF	TGTGCCAGCAGTTTGCCCGGGGGGCTTGGCTACGAGCAGTACTTC
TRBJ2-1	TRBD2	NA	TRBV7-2	CASSLPSGGYNEQFF	TGTGCCAGCAGCTTACCCAGCGGGGGATACAATGAGCAGTTCTTC
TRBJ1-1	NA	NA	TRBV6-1	CASSAWVTGNTEAFF	TGTGCCAGCAGTGCATGGGTGACAGGGAACACTGAAGCTTTCTTT
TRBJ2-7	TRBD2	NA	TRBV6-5	CASSYSVAGGQDEQYF	TGTGCCAGCAGTTACTCAGTAGCGGGAGGGCAGGACGAGCAGTACTTC
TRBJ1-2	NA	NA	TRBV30	CAWDPNRAGYGYTF	TGTGCCTGGGACCCAAACAGGGCCGGATATGGCTACACCTTC